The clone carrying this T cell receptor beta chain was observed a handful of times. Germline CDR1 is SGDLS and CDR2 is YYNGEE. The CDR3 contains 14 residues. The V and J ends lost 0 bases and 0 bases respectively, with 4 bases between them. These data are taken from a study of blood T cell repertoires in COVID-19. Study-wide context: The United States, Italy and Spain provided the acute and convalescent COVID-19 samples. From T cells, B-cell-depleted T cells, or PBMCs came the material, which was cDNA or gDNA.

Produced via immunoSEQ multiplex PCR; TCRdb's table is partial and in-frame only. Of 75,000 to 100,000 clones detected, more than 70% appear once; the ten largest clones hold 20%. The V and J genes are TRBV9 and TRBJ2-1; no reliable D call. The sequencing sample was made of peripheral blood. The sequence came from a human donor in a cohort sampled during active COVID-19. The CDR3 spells CASSVDSSYNEQFF. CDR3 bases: TGTGCCAGCAGCGTAGATAGCTCCTACAATGAGCAGTTCTTC.